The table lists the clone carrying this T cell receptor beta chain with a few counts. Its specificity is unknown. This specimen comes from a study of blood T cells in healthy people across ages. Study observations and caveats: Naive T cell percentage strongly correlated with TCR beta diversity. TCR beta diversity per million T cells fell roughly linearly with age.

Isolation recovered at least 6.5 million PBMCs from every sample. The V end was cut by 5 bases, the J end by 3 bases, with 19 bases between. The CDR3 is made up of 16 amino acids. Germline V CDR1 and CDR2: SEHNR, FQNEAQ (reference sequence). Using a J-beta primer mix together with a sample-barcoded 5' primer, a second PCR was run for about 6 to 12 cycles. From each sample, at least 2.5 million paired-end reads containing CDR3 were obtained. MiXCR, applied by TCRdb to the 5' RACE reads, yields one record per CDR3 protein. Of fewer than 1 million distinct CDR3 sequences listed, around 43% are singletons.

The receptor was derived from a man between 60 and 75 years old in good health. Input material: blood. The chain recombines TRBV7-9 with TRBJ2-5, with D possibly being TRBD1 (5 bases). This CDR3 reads CASSPRPARQKETQYF. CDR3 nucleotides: TGTGCCAGCAGCCCAAGGCCCGCAAGACAGAAAGAGACCCAGTACTTC.